A selection of T cell receptor beta chains follows, all from one sample in a study of T cells after yellow fever vaccination. One entry per CDR3 protein results from TCRdb running MiXCR on the 5' RACE reads. The profile covers roughly 330,000 distinct CDR3 sequences, with around 4.1% appearing a single time and 20% to 30% taken by the ten largest. Source: PBMCs, taken 5 days after the yellow fever booster vaccination. Source of these receptors: a man aged 18-30 years who received the YFV17D yellow fever vaccine. Each CDR3 is given with its conserved first and last residue. D genes are given only for firm matches. Some rows mark clone size as missing; the rest say once, few, many or name a class of expanded clone.

CDR3nt,CDR3aa,abundance,j_gene,d_gene,v_gene
TGTGCCATCAGTGCCAGGACGGACTATGGCTACACCTTC,CAISARTDYGYTF,NA,TRBJ1-2,NA,TRBV10-3
TGTGCCAGCAGCCAGGAAAGCGGGGGAGGCACAGATACGCAGTATTTT,CASSQESGGGTDTQYF,NA,TRBJ2-3,TRBD2,TRBV4-2
TGTGCCAGCAGTGCCCGTCAGGTGGGCTCTGGGGCCAACGTCCTGACTTTC,CASSARQVGSGANVLTF,few,TRBJ2-6,NA,TRBV12-3/TRBV12-4
TGTGCCAGCAGAAATAATGACAGGGTTAGTCTGATTGAGCAGTTCTTC,CASRNNDRVSLIEQFF,many,TRBJ2-1,TRBD1,TRBV7-8
TGTGCCAGCTCGAGGGAAGGGGAAAAACTGTTTTTT,CASSREGEKLFF,many,TRBJ1-4,NA,TRBV2
TGCGCCAGCAGCTTGGCCGGGAACTCTGGAAACACCATATATTTT,CASSLAGNSGNTIYF,many,TRBJ1-3,NA,TRBV5-1
TGTGCCAGCAGCGACCGGAGGGAGCGCGAGCAGTACTTC,CASSDRREREQYF,many,TRBJ2-7,NA,TRBV7-2
TGTGCCAGTAGTATATACGGGACTAGCGGGGGGGATACGCAGTATTTT,CASSIYGTSGGDTQYF,few,TRBJ2-3,TRBD2,TRBV19
TGTGCCAGCAGTTATCAACTAGCGGGGGGAGGAGATACGCAGTATTTT,CASSYQLAGGGDTQYF,many,TRBJ2-3,TRBD2,TRBV6-6
TGTGCCACCCCTGCGACAGGACCCCGGCACACCGGGGAGCTGTTTTTT,CATPATGPRHTGELFF,many,TRBJ2-2,NA,TRBV11-2
TGTGCCAGCAGTGAGGAGGCAGGTGGTACGCAGTATTTT,CASSEEAGGTQYF,NA,TRBJ2-3,NA,TRBV2
TGTGCCACCAGCAGAGTGGAATCATCTAGCACAGATACGCAGTATTTT,CATSRVESSSTDTQYF,few,TRBJ2-3,NA,TRBV15
TGTGCCAGCAGTTTAAGAGCCTCTTCGTGGGGTCGCGGGGAGGGAAACACCATATATTTT,CASSLRASSWGRGEGNTIYF,many,TRBJ1-3,NA,TRBV12-3/TRBV12-4
TGTGCCAGCAGTCCTCCCGGGACTAGTTCCGGGGAGCTGTTTTTT,CASSPPGTSSGELFF,few,TRBJ2-2,TRBD2,TRBV12-3/TRBV12-4
TGTGCCAGCAGCCGAGGGGCCACTGAAGCTTTCTTT,CASSRGATEAFF,many,TRBJ1-1,NA,TRBV3-1
TGCGCCGCCCGACAGGGACCTAACTATGGCTACACCTTC,CAARQGPNYGYTF,NA,TRBJ1-2,TRBD1,TRBV5-1
TGCGCCAGCAGCTCGTCGACCGTGGGGAACACTGAAGCTTTCTTT,CASSSSTVGNTEAFF,many,TRBJ1-1,NA,TRBV5-1
TGCGCCAGCAGCACCTCAGGGGGATCTGGAAACACCATATATTTT,CASSTSGGSGNTIYF,many,TRBJ1-3,TRBD1,TRBV5-1
TGCGCCAGCAATGCGAGCCCGACAGGGGCGGGCACTGAAGCTTTCTTT,CASNASPTGAGTEAFF,NA,TRBJ1-1,TRBD1,TRBV5-1
TGTGCCAGCAGTCGGGAGGGGATAATCTCCTACAATGAGCAGTTCTTC,CASSREGIISYNEQFF,few,TRBJ2-1,TRBD2,TRBV5-6
TGTGCCAGCAGTCGGGGGATTCCTAGCAATCAGCCCCAGCATTTT,CASSRGIPSNQPQHF,NA,TRBJ1-5,NA,TRBV5-6
TGTGCCAGCAGCGTACGGGACGGTTCGACTGAAGCTTTCTTT,CASSVRDGSTEAFF,NA,TRBJ1-1,NA,TRBV7-9
TGTGCCAGCAGCTTCGGGGGGGCCTCTGGAAACACCATATATTTT,CASSFGGASGNTIYF,few,TRBJ1-3,NA,TRBV7-2
TGTGCCAGCAGCCGGAGACGGAGCTACGAGCAGTACTTC,CASSRRRSYEQYF,few,TRBJ2-7,NA,TRBV12-3/TRBV12-4
TGTGCCAGCAGTTCCGGAGACAGGGTCGTCAGAGAGACCCAGTACTTC,CASSSGDRVVRETQYF,NA,TRBJ2-5,TRBD1,TRBV12-3/TRBV12-4
TGTGCCAGCAGAAGCAGGGGGGACACTGAAGCTTTCTTT,CASRSRGDTEAFF,many,TRBJ1-1,TRBD1,TRBV12-3/TRBV12-4
TGTGCCAGCAGCTTAGGACAGCCCGGGGGTGGCTACACCTTC,CASSLGQPGGGYTF,NA,TRBJ1-2,NA,TRBV7-2
TGTGCCAGCAGCGTGGTCCCTGTAGGCACTGAAGCTTTCTTT,CASSVVPVGTEAFF,few,TRBJ1-1,NA,TRBV9
TGTGCCAGCAGCTTCCCCACCGGGGAGCTGTTTTTT,CASSFPTGELFF,many,TRBJ2-2,NA,TRBV7-2
TGCGCCAGCAGCTTTGGTCGCGGCTACACCTTC,CASSFGRGYTF,NA,TRBJ1-2,NA,TRBV5-1
TGTGCCAGCGCGCCGGGACAGGGGCCCTACAATGAGCAGTTCTTC,CASAPGQGPYNEQFF,few,TRBJ2-1,NA,TRBV21-1
TGTGCCAGCAGCGACCGAGGGGCTGGAAACACCATATATTTT,CASSDRGAGNTIYF,few,TRBJ1-3,NA,TRBV2
TGCGCCAGCAGCCAAGAAATCAGTGCTGGGGCCAACGTCCTGACTTTC,CASSQEISAGANVLTF,many,TRBJ2-6,NA,TRBV4-3
TGTGCCAGCTCACCATTAGCGATCCAAGAGACCCAGTACTTC,CASSPLAIQETQYF,few,TRBJ2-5,NA,TRBV18
TGTGCCAGCAGTTACGCCTACAGGGGCACCGGGGAGCTGTTTTTT,CASSYAYRGTGELFF,many,TRBJ2-2,TRBD1,TRBV6-5
TGTGCCAGCAGTTTAGCCCGGGTGAGCACAGATACGCAGTATTTT,CASSLARVSTDTQYF,few,TRBJ2-3,NA,TRBV12-3/TRBV12-4
TGTGCCAGCAGCCTAAAGGGACAGTCTGGAAACACCATATATTTT,CASSLKGQSGNTIYF,few,TRBJ1-3,TRBD1,TRBV7-9
TGTGCCAGCAGCCTCCGGGACAGGTCGTTTGATACGCAGTATTTT,CASSLRDRSFDTQYF,NA,TRBJ2-3,TRBD1,TRBV7-9
TGTGCCAGCGTACCAAGGGCAGGGAAGGGTGAGCAGTTCTTC,CASVPRAGKGEQFF,many,TRBJ2-1,NA,TRBV7-9
TGTGCCAGCAGCCCTAACGGTCTTGAAGCTTTCTTT,CASSPNGLEAFF,many,TRBJ1-1,NA,TRBV7-9
TGTGCCAGCAGTTACACAGGGGACTCTGAAGCTTTCTTT,CASSYTGDSEAFF,NA,TRBJ1-1,TRBD1,TRBV6-5
TGTGCCAGCAGCCGGGACAGGGCGTTAGGAGATACGCAGTATTTT,CASSRDRALGDTQYF,NA,TRBJ2-3,TRBD1,TRBV11-2
TGCGCCAGCAGCGAGGCGGAAGAAGGGGCTAATGAAAAACTGTTTTTT,CASSEAEEGANEKLFF,few,TRBJ1-4,NA,TRBV5-1
TGTGCCAGTAGAGGACAGTCTCACACTGAAGCTTTCTTT,CASRGQSHTEAFF,NA,TRBJ1-1,NA,TRBV19